Included here is one T cell receptor beta chain sequence, with context. Its antigen is as yet unknown. Germline V CDR1 and CDR2: SEHNR, FQNEAQ (reference sequence). The CDR3 is made up of 15 amino acids. The V segment lost 5 bases and the J segment 4 bases; nucleotides outside the gene matches: 10. The entry originates in a study of T cell repertoires in cytomegalovirus infection. Study-wide background: Through public TCR beta signatures, both CMV infection and matching HLA type were indicated. General observations from the study: Cumulative frequency of public TCR beta families picked out carriers of CMV plus the relevant HLA.

TCRdb reprocessed the reads with MiXCR, giving one entry per CDR3 protein. The sample records 450,000 to 550,000 distinct CDR3 sequences, 15% to 20% being singletons. The J gene is TRBJ1-2, the V gene TRBV7-9, with 7 positions matching TRBD1. The sequence came from a human donor in good health (CMV status not recorded). Some clones in this sample may be carry-over from other donors' samples. Sequencing was done on a sample of CD8+ T cells from PBMCs. CDR3 in DNA: TGTGCCAGCAGCCAACTGGACAGGATCCCCTATGGCTACACCTTC. It translates to CASSQLDRIPYGYTF.